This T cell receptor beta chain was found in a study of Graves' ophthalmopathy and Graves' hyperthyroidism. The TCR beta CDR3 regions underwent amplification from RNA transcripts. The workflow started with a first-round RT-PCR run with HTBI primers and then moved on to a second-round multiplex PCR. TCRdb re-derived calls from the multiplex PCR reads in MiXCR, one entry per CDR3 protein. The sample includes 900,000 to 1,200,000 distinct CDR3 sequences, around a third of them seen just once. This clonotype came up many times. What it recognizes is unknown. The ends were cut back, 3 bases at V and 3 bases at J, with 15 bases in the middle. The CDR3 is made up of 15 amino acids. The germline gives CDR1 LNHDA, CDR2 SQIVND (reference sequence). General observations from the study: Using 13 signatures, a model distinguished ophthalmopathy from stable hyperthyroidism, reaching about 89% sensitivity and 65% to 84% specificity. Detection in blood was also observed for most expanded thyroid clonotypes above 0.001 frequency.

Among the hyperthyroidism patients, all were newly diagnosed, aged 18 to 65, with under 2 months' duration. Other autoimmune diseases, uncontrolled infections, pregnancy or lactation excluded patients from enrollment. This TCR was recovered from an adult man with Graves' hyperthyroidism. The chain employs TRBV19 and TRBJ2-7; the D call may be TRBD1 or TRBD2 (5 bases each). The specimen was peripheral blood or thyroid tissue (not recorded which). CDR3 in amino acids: CASSMITGADYEQYF. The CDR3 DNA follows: TGTGCCAGTAGTATGATTACCGGGGCAGACTACGAGCAGTACTTC.